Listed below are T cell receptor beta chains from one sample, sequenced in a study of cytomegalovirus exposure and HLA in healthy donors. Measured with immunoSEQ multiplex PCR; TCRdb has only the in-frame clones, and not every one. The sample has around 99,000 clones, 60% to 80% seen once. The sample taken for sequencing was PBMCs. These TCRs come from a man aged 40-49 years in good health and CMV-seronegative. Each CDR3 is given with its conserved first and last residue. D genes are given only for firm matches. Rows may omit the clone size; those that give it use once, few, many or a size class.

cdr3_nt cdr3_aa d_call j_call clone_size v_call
TGCAGCGTTTCCCACGGAGAGTTCACTGAAGCTTTCTTT CSVSHGEFTEAFF NA TRBJ1-1 once TRBV29-1
TGTGCCAGCAAGGGGGGGCCCTACGAGCAGTACTTC CASKGGPYEQYF NA TRBJ2-7 few TRBV27
TGCGCCAGCAGCTTGGCCCCTAGCGGGACAATCACAGATACGCAGTATTTT CASSLAPSGTITDTQYF TRBD2 TRBJ2-3 many TRBV5-1
TGTGCCAGCAGCCCCAGGACAGGTAATCAGCCCCAGCATTTT CASSPRTGNQPQHF TRBD1 TRBJ1-5 NA TRBV4-2
TGCGCCAGCAGCCTTGAGACAGGGGACACCGGGGAGCTGTTTTTT CASSLETGDTGELFF TRBD1 TRBJ2-2 NA TRBV5-1
TGTGCCAGCGAGGGGGCCGGGATTGAAAAACTGTTTTTT CASEGAGIEKLFF TRBD1 TRBJ1-4 once TRBV19
TGTGCCAGCAGCAGGGACAGGATGATCTCTGGAAACACCATATATTTT CASSRDRMISGNTIYF TRBD1 TRBJ1-3 NA TRBV9
TGTGCCAGCAGTGATCGGACAGGGGGCTTTTCACCCCTCCACTTT CASSDRTGGFSPLHF TRBD1 TRBJ1-6 NA TRBV6-1
TGTGCCAGCAGTGAAGCAGGGGGCAAGGGTTCACCCCTCCACTTT CASSEAGGKGSPLHF TRBD1 TRBJ1-6 NA TRBV6-1
TGTGCCAGCAGCCGACAGGGGGTTCGAAACACCATATATTTT CASSRQGVRNTIYF TRBD1 TRBJ1-3 NA TRBV9
TGTGCCAGCAGAGTGGACAGGTATGGCTACACCTTC CASRVDRYGYTF TRBD1 TRBJ1-2 few TRBV6-1
TGTGCCAGCAGTTCAGGGACAGGGGCAGGAAACACCATATATTTT CASSSGTGAGNTIYF TRBD1 TRBJ1-3 NA TRBV28
TGTGCCATCAGTGAGTCCCCCTACCGACAGTCCAATCAGCCCCAGCATTTT CAISESPYRQSNQPQHF NA TRBJ1-5 many TRBV10-3
TGTGCCGCCATTAGTGGGGGGGGTAATTCACCCCTCCACTTT CAAISGGGNSPLHF NA TRBJ1-6 NA TRBV30
TGTGCCAGCAGCTTATGGTCCAGGACCTACGAGCAGTACTTC CASSLWSRTYEQYF NA TRBJ2-7 NA TRBV7-2
TGTGCCACCAGCAGAGATCGGGCGGGTAATGAAAAACTGTTTTTT CATSRDRAGNEKLFF NA TRBJ1-4 NA TRBV15
TGTGCCAGCAGCCCCCAAAATCAGCCCCAGCATTTT CASSPQNQPQHF NA TRBJ1-5 NA TRBV7-2
TGTGCCAGCAGCCAGGGGGCTAGCGGGAGCAATGAGCAGTTCTTC CASSQGASGSNEQFF TRBD2 TRBJ2-1 NA TRBV5-4
TGTGCCAGCAGCTTAACTAGCGGGAGAAGTTACAATGAGCAGTTCTTC CASSLTSGRSYNEQFF TRBD2 TRBJ2-1 NA TRBV7-9
TGTGCCACCTCATTTGACAGACATCCCTACGAGCAGTACTTC CATSFDRHPYEQYF NA TRBJ2-7 NA TRBV6-1
TGTGCCAGTCGGACAGGGGCTATTCTGGAGCAGTACTTC CASRTGAILEQYF TRBD1 TRBJ2-7 NA TRBV28
TGTGCCAGCTCACCGGGACAGTACAATGAGCAGTTCTTC CASSPGQYNEQFF TRBD1 TRBJ2-1 NA TRBV18
TGTGCCAGCAGTTTGGACAGGGGAGATGAAAAACTGTTTTTT CASSLDRGDEKLFF TRBD1 TRBJ1-4 NA TRBV27
TGTGCCTGGGACAGGGGGTGGAATGAGCAGTTCTTC CAWDRGWNEQFF TRBD1 TRBJ2-1 NA TRBV30
TGTGCCAGTAGACAGCTGTCCTACAATGAGCAGTTCTTC CASRQLSYNEQFF NA TRBJ2-1 few TRBV28
TGTGCCAGCAGTGTACTAGCGGGGGGGCCTGTCACAGATACGCAGTATTTT CASSVLAGGPVTDTQYF TRBD2 TRBJ2-3 NA TRBV2
TGTGCCAGCAGCTTGGGGCTAGCGGGGGGGAAGTACGAGCAGTACTTC CASSLGLAGGKYEQYF TRBD2 TRBJ2-7 NA TRBV5-8
TGTGCCAGCAGTGAACTAGGGGTAGGAAATTCACCCCTCCACTTT CASSELGVGNSPLHF NA TRBJ1-6 NA TRBV2
TGTGCCAGCAGCTTAAGCTGGAGCGGGGATACGCAGTATTTT CASSLSWSGDTQYF NA TRBJ2-3 NA TRBV11-2
TGTGCCATCAGTGCCCGTTGGGACAGTAACACCGGGGAGCTGTTTTTT CAISARWDSNTGELFF TRBD1 TRBJ2-2 NA TRBV10-3
TGTGCCAGCAGCTTGGGGACTAGCGGGAGCACAGATACGCAGTATTTT CASSLGTSGSTDTQYF TRBD2 TRBJ2-3 NA TRBV5-5
TGTGCCAGCTCACCGCCTAGCTCCGATGAGCAGTTCTTC CASSPPSSDEQFF NA TRBJ2-1 NA TRBV18
TGTGCCAGCAGCTTAGGAAAAGGGGGCTCTGGAAACACCATATATTTT CASSLGKGGSGNTIYF NA TRBJ1-3 NA TRBV11-2
TGTGCCAGCAGTGGACAGGTTAATCAGCCCCAGCATTTT CASSGQVNQPQHF TRBD1 TRBJ1-5 NA TRBV6-5
TGTGCCAGCAGCTCCCGGGACAGGGGCAATGAGCAGTTCTTC CASSSRDRGNEQFF TRBD1 TRBJ2-1 NA TRBV7-9
TGCAGCGTTGATCGACAGGGGACTGAAGCTTTCTTT CSVDRQGTEAFF TRBD1 TRBJ1-1 NA TRBV29-1
TGTGCCAGCAGCTCGGGACAGGGTGATTTACTCCACTTT CASSSGQGDLLHF TRBD1 TRBJ1-6 NA TRBV5-4
TGTGCCAGCAGCTTATGGGCGGGCACTGAAGCTTTCTTT CASSLWAGTEAFF NA TRBJ1-1 NA TRBV11-1
TGTGCCAGTAGACTTGGGGACAGGGGGCTCTTTCAGCCCCAGCATTTT CASRLGDRGLFQPQHF TRBD1 TRBJ1-5 NA TRBV19